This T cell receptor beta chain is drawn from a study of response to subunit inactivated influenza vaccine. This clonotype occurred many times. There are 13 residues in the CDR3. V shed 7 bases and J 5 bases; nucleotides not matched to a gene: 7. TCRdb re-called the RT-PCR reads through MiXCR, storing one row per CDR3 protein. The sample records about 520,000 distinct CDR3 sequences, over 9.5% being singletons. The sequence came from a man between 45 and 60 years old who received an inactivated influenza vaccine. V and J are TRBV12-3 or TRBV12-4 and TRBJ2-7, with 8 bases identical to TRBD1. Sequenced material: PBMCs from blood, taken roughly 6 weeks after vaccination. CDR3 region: CASTVRGLNEQYF. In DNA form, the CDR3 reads TGTGCCAGCACGGTCAGGGGGCTCAACGAGCAGTACTTC.